A single sample gave rise to the 10 T cell receptor beta chains below, sequenced in a study of Graves' ophthalmopathy and Graves' hyperthyroidism. The authors amplified TCR beta CDR3 regions, and they did so from RNA transcripts for repertoire sequencing. HTBI-primed RT-PCR formed the first round, and a multiplex PCR formed the second. Using its own MiXCR run on the multiplex PCR reads, TCRdb lists one record per CDR3 protein. The sample lists about 500,000 distinct CDR3 sequences, about 40% occurring once. Sequences were obtained from peripheral blood or thyroid tissue (not recorded which). The receptors here all came from an adult man with Graves' hyperthyroidism.

This chain connects TRBV10-3 to TRBJ1-6; 10 bases map to TRBD1. The CDR3 is made up of 14 amino acids. The V gene end was trimmed by 6 bases and the J gene end by 10 bases; junction bases not matched to a gene: 6. Germline V CDR1 and CDR2: ENHRY, SYGVKD. In DNA, the CDR3 is TGTGCCATCAGGGGGACAGGGGCAACCTCACCCCTCCACTTT. This translates into CAIRGTGATSPLHF.

As to this clonotype: Because the CDR3 is missing its conserved closing phenylalanine or tryptophan, this is likely a read error. The DNA is left out, because the CDR3 cannot be placed on it with certainty; the CDR3 is given as TCRdb lists it. The chain has TRBV29-1 and TRBJ1-2. The germline V gene has CDR1 SQVTM and CDR2 ANQGSEA. The CDR3 length equals 9 residues, ends included. The CDR3 region is CSVGGPYSG.

The genes are TRBV24-1 and TRBJ2-3, with D possibly called TRBD1 or TRBD2 (5 bases each). The CDR3 is 16 residues long. V was shortened by 4 bases and J by 0 bases, with 13 bases between the two germline ends. Germline loops: CDR1 KGHDR, CDR2 SFDVKD. The CDR3 region is CATSEPLGPSTDTQYF. The DNA for the CDR3 is TGTGCCACCAGTGAGCCGCTGGGACCGAGCACAGATACGCAGTATTTT.

This clonotype showed up many times. The chain combines TRBV6-5 with TRBJ1-2; no reliable D call. The CDR3 spans 16 residues. The germline CDR1 and CDR2 sequences are MNHEY and SVGAGI. V shed 5 bases and J shed 6 bases, with 22 bases lying between them. CDR3 sequence (DNA): TGTGCCAGCAGTGGCCGGGGAGGACCCGCCGCCGATGGCTACACCTTC. This translates into CASSGRGGPAADGYTF.

The chain couples TRBV9 to TRBJ1-2; 8 nucleotides align to TRBD1. The V gene end was trimmed by 7 bases and the J gene end by 7 bases; junction bases not matched to a gene: 12. The germline CDR1 and CDR2 sequences are SGDLS and YYNGEE. The CDR3 is 14 amino acids. CDR3 in amino acids: CASSQPDRGGGYTF. CDR3 nucleotides: TGTGCCAGCTCGCAGCCCGACAGGGGCGGTGGCTACACCTTC.

This chain joins TRBV10-3 and TRBJ2-7, with D perhaps TRBD1 or TRBD2 (6 bases each). The CDR3 has 12 amino acids. Per the germline V gene, CDR1 is ENHRY and CDR2 is SYGVKD. The V end lost 2 bases, the J end lost 7 bases, and 9 bases lay between the germline ends. The CDR3 region has the DNA TGTGCCATCAGTGAGACAGGGAGGGAGCAGTACTTC. Translated, it gives CAISETGREQYF.

Concerning this clonotype itself: A much larger clone lies a single base off, so this may be a read error. The CDR3 is CASSLGSWGDQETQHF. CDR3 coding DNA: TGCGCCAGCAGCTTGGGTTCCTGGGGGGACCAAGAGACCCAGCACTTC. V and J are TRBV5-1 and TRBJ2-5; tentative D call: TRBD2 (6 bases). The germline gives CDR1 SGHRS, CDR2 YFSETQ. The CDR3 is 16 residues long.

Concerning this clonotype itself: The CDR3 ends on some other residue instead of the conserved phenylalanine or tryptophan, so this is likely a read error. This chain joins TRBV12-3 or TRBV12-4 and TRBJ2-5; 8 nucleotides line up with TRBD1. The V segment lost 5 bases and the J segment 5 bases; nucleotides outside the gene matches: 13. The CDR3 extends over 16 amino acids. The CDR3 loop reads CASSLAWTGRLETQYS. The CDR3 bases are TGTGCCAGCAGTCTCGCCTGGACAGGGAGGCTGGAGACCCAGTACTCC.

A note on this clonotype: A read error is possible here, since a much larger clone lies one base away. The chain employs TRBV25-1 and TRBJ2-7; D is possibly TRBD1 (6 bases). Trimming shortened V by 7 bases and J by 1 base, and 23 bases separated the two germline ends. The CDR3 is 17 amino acids. The V gene's germline CDR1 is MGHDK and CDR2 SYGVNS. CDR3 bases: TGTGCCAGCAATGATGTGGGGACGATCAGGGGTTCCTACGAGCAGTACTTC. This gives the protein CASNDVGTIRGSYEQYF.

The sample holds many counts of this clonotype. The chain has TRBV7-2 and TRBJ2-7, with 7 bases lining up with TRBD1. This CDR3 is built from 13 residues. The germline CDR1 and CDR2 sequences are SGHTA and FQGNSA. Trimming took 3 bases from V and 4 from J; bases not matched to a gene: 3. The CDR3 region is CASSFQTGYEQYF. DNA of the CDR3: TGTGCCAGCAGCTTCCAGACAGGGTACGAGCAGTACTTC.